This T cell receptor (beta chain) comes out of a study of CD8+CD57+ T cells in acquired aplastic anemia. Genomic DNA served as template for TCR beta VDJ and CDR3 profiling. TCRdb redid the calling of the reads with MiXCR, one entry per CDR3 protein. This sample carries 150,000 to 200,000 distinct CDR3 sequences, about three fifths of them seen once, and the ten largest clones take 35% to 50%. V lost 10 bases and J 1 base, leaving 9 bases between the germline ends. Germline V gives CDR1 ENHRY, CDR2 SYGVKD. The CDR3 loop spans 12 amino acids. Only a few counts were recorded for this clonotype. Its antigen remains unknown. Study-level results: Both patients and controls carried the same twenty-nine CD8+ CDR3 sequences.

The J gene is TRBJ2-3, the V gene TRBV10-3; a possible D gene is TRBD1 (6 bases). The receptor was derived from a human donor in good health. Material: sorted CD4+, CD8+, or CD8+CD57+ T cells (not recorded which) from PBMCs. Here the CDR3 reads CATRQGTDTQYF. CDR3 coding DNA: TGTGCCACGCGACAGGGCACAGATACGCAGTATTTT.